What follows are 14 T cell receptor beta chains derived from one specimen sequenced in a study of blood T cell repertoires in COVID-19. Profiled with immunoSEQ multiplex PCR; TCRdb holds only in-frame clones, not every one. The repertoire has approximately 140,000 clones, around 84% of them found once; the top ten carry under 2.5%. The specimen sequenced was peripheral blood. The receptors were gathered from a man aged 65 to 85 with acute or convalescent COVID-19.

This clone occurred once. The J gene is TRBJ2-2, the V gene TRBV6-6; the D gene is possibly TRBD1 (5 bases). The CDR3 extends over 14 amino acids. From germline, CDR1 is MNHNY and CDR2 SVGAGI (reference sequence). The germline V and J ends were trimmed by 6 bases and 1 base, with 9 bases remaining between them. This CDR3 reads CASRETGNTGELFF. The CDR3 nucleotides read TGTGCCAGCAGGGAAACAGGGAACACCGGGGAGCTGTTTTTT.

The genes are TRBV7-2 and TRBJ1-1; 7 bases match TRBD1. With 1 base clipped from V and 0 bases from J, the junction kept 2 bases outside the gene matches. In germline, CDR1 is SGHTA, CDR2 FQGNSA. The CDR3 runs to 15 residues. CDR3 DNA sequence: TGTGCCAGCAGCTTAGAAGGGACAGTGAACACTGAAGCTTTCTTT. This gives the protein CASSLEGTVNTEAFF. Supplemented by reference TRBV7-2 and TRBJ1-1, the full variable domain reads GAGVSQSPSNKVTEKGKDVELRCDPISGHTALYWYRQSLGQGLEFLIYFQGNSAPDKSGLPSDRFSAERTGGSVSTLTIQRTQQEDSAVYLCASSLEGTVNTEAFFGQGTRLTVV.

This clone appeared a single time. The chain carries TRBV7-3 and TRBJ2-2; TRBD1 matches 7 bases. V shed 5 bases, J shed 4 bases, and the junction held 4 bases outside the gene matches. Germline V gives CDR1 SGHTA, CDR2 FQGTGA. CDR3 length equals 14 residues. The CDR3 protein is CASSVAGGTGELFF. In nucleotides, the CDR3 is TGTGCCAGCAGCGTCGCAGGGGGCACCGGGGAGCTGTTTTTT.

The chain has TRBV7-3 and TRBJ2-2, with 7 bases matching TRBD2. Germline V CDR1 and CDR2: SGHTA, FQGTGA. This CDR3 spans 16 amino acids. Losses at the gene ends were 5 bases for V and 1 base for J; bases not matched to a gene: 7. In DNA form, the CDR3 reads TGTGCCAGCAGCCGAAGCGGGACGGTGAACACCGGGGAGCTGTTTTTT. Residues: CASSRSGTVNTGELFF.

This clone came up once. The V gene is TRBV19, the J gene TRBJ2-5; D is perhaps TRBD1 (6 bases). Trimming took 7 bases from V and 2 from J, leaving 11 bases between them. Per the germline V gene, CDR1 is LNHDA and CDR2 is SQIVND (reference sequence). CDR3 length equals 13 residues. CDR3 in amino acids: CASTPDRQETQYF. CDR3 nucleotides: TGTGCCAGTACCCCGGACAGACAAGAGACCCAGTACTTC.

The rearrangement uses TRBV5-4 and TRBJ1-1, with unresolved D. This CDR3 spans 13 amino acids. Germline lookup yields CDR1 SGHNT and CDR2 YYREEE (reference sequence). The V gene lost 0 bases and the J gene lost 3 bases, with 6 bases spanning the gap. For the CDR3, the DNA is TGTGCCAGCAGCTTGGCACGGGACACTGAAGCTTTCTTT. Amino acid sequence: CASSLARDTEAFF.

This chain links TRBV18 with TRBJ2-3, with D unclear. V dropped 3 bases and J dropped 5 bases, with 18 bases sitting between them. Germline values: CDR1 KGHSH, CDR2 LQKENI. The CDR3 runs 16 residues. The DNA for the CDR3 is TGTGCCAGCTCACCCCTTACACCAATCGATGGAGATACGCAGTATTTT. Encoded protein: CASSPLTPIDGDTQYF.

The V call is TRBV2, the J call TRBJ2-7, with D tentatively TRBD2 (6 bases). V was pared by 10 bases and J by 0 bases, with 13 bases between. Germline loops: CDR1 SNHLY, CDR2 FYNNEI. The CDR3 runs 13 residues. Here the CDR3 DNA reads TGTGCCACCAAGATGGACTACTCCTACGAGCAGTACTTC. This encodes CATKMDYSYEQYF. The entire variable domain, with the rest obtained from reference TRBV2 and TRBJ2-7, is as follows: EPEVTQTPSHQVTQMGQEVILRCVPISNHLYFYWYRQILGQKVEFLVSFYNNEISEKSEIFDDQFSVERPDGSNFTLKIRSTKLEDSAMYFCATKMDYSYEQYFGPGTRLTVT.

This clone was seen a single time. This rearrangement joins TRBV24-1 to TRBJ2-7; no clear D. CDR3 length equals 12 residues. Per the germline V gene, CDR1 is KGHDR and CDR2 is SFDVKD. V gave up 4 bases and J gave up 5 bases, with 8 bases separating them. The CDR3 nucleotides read TGTGCCACCAGTGACGAGTTAAACGAGCAGTACTTC. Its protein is CATSDELNEQYF.

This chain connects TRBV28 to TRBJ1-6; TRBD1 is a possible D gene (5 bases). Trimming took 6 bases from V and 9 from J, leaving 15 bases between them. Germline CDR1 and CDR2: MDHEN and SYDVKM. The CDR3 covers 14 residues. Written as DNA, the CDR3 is TGTGCCAGCAGACCAGGGATTATAATTTCACCCCTCCACTTT. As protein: CASRPGIIISPLHF.

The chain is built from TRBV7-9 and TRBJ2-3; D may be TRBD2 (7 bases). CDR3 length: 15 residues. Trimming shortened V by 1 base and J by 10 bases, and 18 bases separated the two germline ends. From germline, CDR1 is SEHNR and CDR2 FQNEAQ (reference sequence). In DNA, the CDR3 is TGTGCCAGCAGCTTAGACGCAGCGGGGCACAGGGCGCAGTATTTT. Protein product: CASSLDAAGHRAQYF.

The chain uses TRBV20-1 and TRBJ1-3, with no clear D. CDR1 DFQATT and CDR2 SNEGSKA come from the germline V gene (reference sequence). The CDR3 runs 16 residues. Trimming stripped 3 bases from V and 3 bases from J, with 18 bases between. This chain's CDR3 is CSASTADTSGGNTIYF. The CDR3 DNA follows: TGCAGTGCTAGTACCGCAGACACGTCTGGTGGAAACACCATATATTTT.

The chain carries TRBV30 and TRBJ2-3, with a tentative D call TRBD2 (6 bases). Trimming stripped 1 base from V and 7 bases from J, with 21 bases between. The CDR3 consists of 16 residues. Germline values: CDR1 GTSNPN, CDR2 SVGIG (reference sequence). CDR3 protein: CAWSALGGVTLYTQYF. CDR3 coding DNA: TGTGCCTGGAGTGCCCTCGGCGGGGTGACTCTTTATACGCAGTATTTT.

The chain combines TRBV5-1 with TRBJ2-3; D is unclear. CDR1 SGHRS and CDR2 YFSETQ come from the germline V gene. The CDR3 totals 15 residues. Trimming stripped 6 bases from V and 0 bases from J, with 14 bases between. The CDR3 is CASKRSPPSTDTQYF. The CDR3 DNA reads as TGCGCCAGCAAGAGATCGCCGCCTAGCACAGATACGCAGTATTTT.